A selection of T cell receptor beta chains follows, all from one sample in a study of T cells after yellow fever vaccination. TCRdb itself ran the 5' RACE reads through MiXCR, one entry per CDR3 protein. The table records about 580,000 distinct CDR3 sequences, around 16% of them present only once. This sample comprised PBMCs, obtained about 5 days after the first yellow fever vaccination. All receptors come from a young man who received the YFV17D yellow fever vaccine. The conserved cysteine and the conserved F or W are not part of the CDR3 here. Expanded clones get a size class; other rows say once, few or many, or leave the size out.

>TRBJ2-3|TRBV4-2|NA
ASSQDYGTDPLGDTQY
>TRBJ2-2|TRBV12-5|few
ASGLWVTGELF
>TRBJ2-3|TRBV4-1|few
ASSHLGGGAGSPDTQY
>TRBJ1-1|TRBV29-1|NA
SVGLQLNTEAF
>TRBJ2-7|TRBV5-1|NA
ASSIDSEQY
>TRBJ2-1|TRBV13|NA
ASSPGSGGAWEQF
>TRBJ2-3|TRBV7-2|NA
ASTKRGAFSTDTQY
>TRBJ2-2|TRBV6-5|few
ASSFSDTGELF
>TRBJ2-2|TRBV5-1|few
ASSLGRLTNTGELF
>TRBJ2-3|TRBV4-3|NA
ASSLSTSGGGSDTQY
>TRBJ2-3|TRBV21-1|few
ASSKTIRY
>TRBJ1-2|TRBV5-1|few
ASSLARLGDNYGYT
>TRBJ2-7|TRBV5-4|NA
ASSLDRGLVNEQY
>TRBJ2-7|TRBV5-6|few
ASSLSQSTSPSSYEQY
>TRBJ2-7|TRBV5-1|few
ASSLGPRWRQY
>TRBJ2-4|TRBV10-1|NA
ASSPGTSRIQY
>TRBJ1-2|TRBV25-1|NA
ASSEGRQGRNGYT
>TRBJ1-2|TRBV6-2/TRBV6-3|NA
ASSYSPLGQLNYGYT
>TRBJ1-4|TRBV6-1|few
ASSVGRTYEKLF
>TRBJ2-1|TRBV14|NA
ASSHTGGALYNEQF
>TRBJ2-5|TRBV5-6|few
ASSLSPVPETQY
>TRBJ1-5|TRBV12-3/TRBV12-4|few
ASSSQSLFFNQPQH
>TRBJ1-5|TRBV19|NA
ASTQLPLPDRGGNQPQH
>TRBJ1-3|TRBV3-1|few
ASSRKVHSGNTIY
>TRBJ1-4|TRBV12-3/TRBV12-4|NA
ASSVQTATNEKLF
>TRBJ2-3|TRBV5-1|few
ASSLGPGVYTDTQY